This T cell receptor (beta chain) was sequenced during a study of quantifying T cell responses using KT2 cells. Study summary: RNA was reverse transcribed with TCR alpha and beta constant-region primers. General observations from the study: At about one KT2 cell per 100,000 PBMC, KT2 sequences were still detected.

This clonotype was seen more than once but under ten times. As yet, its antigen is unknown. A single-stranded UMI oligo with SP2 sequence was ligated to cDNA 3' ends. First-round PCR used 3 to 4 cycles and beta primers RC1.1 and RC1.2 covering TRBC1 and TRBC2. One entry per CDR3 protein, called by TCRdb with MiXCR from the UMI-ligation and nested PCR reads. The table shows some 43,000 distinct CDR3 sequences, with 17% occurring only once. The CDR3 sequence is 12 residues long. The V gene lost 2 bases and the J gene lost 7 bases, with 7 bases spanning the gap. In germline, CDR1 is SGHRS, CDR2 YFSETQ. The sequencing sample was made of PBMCs spiked with cells of the T cell clone KT2. The TCR sequence derives from a human donor. This sequence joins TRBV5-1 and TRBJ2-1; the D is unclear. For the CDR3, the DNA is TGCGCCAGCAGCTTTAGCTGGAATGAGCAGTTCTTC. Its protein is CASSFSWNEQFF.